The 3 T cell receptor beta chains in this list originate from one sample, sequenced in a study of blood T cells in healthy people across ages. Together with a sample-barcoded 5' primer, a J-beta primer mix was included in a second PCR lasting about 7 to 11 cycles. TCRdb reprocessed the 5' RACE reads via MiXCR and lists one record per CDR3 protein. Of roughly 860,000 distinct CDR3 sequences in the sample, approximately 59% were seen once. Sequencing used blood. The receptors here all came from a man in his thirties or forties in good health.

The chain uses TRBV20-1 and TRBJ2-4; D uncertain. Between the trimmed V and J ends, which lost 0 bases and 1 base, there was a span of 7 bases. This CDR3 contains 14 residues. CDR1 and CDR2 from the germline V gene are DFQATT and SNEGSKA (reference sequence). CDR3 residues: CSARDQDAKNIQYF. CDR3 nucleotide sequence: TGCAGTGCTAGAGATCAAGATGCCAAAAACATTCAGTACTTC.

This chain connects TRBV6-5 to TRBJ1-2; 7 nucleotides line up with TRBD1. Germline CDR1 and CDR2: MNHEY and SVGAGI. J lost 6 bases, V lost 7 bases, and 8 bases had no gene match. The CDR3 is 13 residues long. CDR3 in amino acids: CASKGQNENGYTF. CDR3 DNA sequence: TGTGCCAGCAAGGGACAGAACGAGAATGGCTACACCTTC.

This rearrangement joins TRBV3-1 to TRBJ2-4, with TRBD1 matching 8 bases. The J call is uncertain, as TRBJ2-7 better fits the DNA end. Germline CDR1 reads LGHDT; CDR2 reads YNNKEL (reference sequence). The CDR3 sequence is 14 residues long. CDR3 sequence: CASSRGLTGDEQYF. The CDR3, as DNA: TGTGCCAGCAGCCGGGGGCTGACAGGGGACGAGCAGTACTTC.